The present TCR beta chain was sequenced within a study of shared clonotypes between healthy human individuals. Trimming shortened V by 11 bases and J by 1 base, and 8 bases separated the two germline ends. The CDR3 length is 11 residues. Germline lookup yields CDR1 MNHNY and CDR2 SVGAGI (reference sequence). In this sample, this clone turned up once. The same CDR3 also results from other DNA sequences found in this sample. Clones were sequenced by immunoSEQ multiplex PCR, and TCRdb holds only the in-frame ones, with some missing. There are about 2.3 million clones in the sample; 80% to 95% occur only once, and approximately 0.4% lies in the top ten.

The chain couples TRBV6-6 to TRBJ1-2; D is unresolved. The TCR originated in a man between 18 and 35 years old in good health. Some clones in this sample may be carry-over from other donors' samples. Specimen: naive CD4+ T cells from PBMCs. The subset denotes: CD45RA+ positively selected. The CDR3 protein is CAAGVNYGYTF. CDR3 DNA: TGTGCCGCGGGAGTTAACTATGGCTACACCTTC.